This TCR beta chain was sequenced during a study of blood T cell repertoires in COVID-19. Study as a whole: Material from acute and convalescent COVID-19 was sourced from the United States, Italy and Spain.

Only in-frame clones appear in the TCRdb table, and some are missing; sequencing was by immunoSEQ multiplex PCR. In the table there are 90,000 to 130,000 clones, around 86% of which are singletons. The CDR3 runs 13 residues. The V and J ends lost 5 bases and 4 bases, in that order; junction bases with no gene match: 5. The germline CDR1 and CDR2 sequences are GTSNPN and SVGIG (reference sequence). The TCR was taken from a man in his forties or fifties with acute or convalescent COVID-19. This chain uses TRBV30 with TRBJ1-5; 7 bases line up with TRBD1. Sample: peripheral blood. This CDR3 is CAWGSQGNQPQHF. CDR3 in DNA: TGTGCCTGGGGGTCACAGGGGAATCAGCCCCAGCATTTT.